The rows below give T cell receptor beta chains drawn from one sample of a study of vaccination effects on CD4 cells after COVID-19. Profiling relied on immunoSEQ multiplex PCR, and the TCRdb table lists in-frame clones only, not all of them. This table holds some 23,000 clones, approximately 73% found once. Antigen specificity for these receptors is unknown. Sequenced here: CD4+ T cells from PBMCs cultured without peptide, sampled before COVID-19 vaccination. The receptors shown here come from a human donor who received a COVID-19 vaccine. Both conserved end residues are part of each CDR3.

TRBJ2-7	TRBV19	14	CASSTYVGGYEQYF
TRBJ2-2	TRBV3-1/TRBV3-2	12	CASSPPAGELFF
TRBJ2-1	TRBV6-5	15	CASRRLAGGNNEQFF
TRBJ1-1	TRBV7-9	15	CASSTGQGMNTEAFF
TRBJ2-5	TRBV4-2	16	CASSKTSGGVIETQYF
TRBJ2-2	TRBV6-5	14	CASRDSGSTGELFF
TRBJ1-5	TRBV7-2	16	CASSLDSQGLDQPQHF
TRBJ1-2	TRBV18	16	CASSRGTGLADYGYTF
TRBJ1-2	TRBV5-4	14	CASSSPTGNYGYTF
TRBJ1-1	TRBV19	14	CASTETGLNTEAFF
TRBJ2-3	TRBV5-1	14	CASSSVAGADTQYF
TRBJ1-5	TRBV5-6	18	CASSLGGGQIYSNQPQHF
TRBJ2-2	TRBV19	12	CASSRGTGELFF
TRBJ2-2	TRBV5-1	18	CASSLDLPRRGNTGELFF
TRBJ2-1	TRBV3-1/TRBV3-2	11	CASSHRNEQFF
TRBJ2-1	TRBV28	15	CASSLSSGSPNEQFF
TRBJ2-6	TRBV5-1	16	CASSAQALSGANVLTF
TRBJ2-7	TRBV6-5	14	CASSNRGHYYEQYF
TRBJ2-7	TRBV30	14	CAWSTNSGAYEQYF
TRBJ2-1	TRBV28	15	CASSFRLAGYNEQFF
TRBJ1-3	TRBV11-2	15	CASSLGTSSGNTIYF
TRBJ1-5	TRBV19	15	CASSKQGISNQPQHF
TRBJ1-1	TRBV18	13	CASSSQGNTEAFF
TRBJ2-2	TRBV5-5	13	CASSFDYTGELFF
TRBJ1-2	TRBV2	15	CASSERRQPNYGYTF
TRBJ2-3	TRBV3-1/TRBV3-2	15	CASSQGGRGTDTQYF
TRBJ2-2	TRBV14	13	CASTNINTGELFF
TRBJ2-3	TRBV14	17	CASSQWTVRASTDTQYF
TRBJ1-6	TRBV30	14	CAWSVGRGNSPLHF
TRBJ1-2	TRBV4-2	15	CASSQLDRLNYGYTF
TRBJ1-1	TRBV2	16	CASRDRIYRANTEAFF
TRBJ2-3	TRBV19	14	CASRDRGREDTQYF
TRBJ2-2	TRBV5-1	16	CASSLEAGTESGELFF
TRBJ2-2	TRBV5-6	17	CASSSSWDSVNTGELFF
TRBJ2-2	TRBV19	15	CASGGRVPLDVELFF
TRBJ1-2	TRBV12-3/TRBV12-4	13	CASSLEGQTGYTF
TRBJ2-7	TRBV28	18	CASSPLGTGSRYRYEQYF
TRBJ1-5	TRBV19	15	CASSPQDRRNQPQHF
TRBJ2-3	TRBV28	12	CASSTSTDTQYF
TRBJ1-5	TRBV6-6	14	CASSPTGLNQPQHF
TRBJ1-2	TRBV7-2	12	CASSLVGGDYTF
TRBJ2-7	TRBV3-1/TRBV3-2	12	CASSQDFYEQYF
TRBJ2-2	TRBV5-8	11	CASKPYRELFF
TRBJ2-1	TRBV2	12	CASGQVYNEQFF
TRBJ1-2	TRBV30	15	CAWSNAEPTNYGYTF
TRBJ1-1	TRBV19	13	CASSKTVNTEAFF
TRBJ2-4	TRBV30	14	CAWSVLRDLDIQYF
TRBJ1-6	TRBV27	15	CASSPRGRIGSPLHF
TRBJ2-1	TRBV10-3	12	CAIRERSNEQFF
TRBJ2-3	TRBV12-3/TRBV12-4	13	CASSLSPPDTQYF
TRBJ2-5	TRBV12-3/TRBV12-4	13	CASRVAGGETQYF
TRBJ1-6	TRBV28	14	CASSSRGSWSPLHF
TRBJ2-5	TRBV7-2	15	CASSPQGLAGVSQYF
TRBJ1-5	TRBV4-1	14	CASSEVYSNQPQHF